These 27 T cell receptor beta chains originate from one sample sequenced in a study of radiation and T cells in renal cell carcinoma (dated by TCRdb to about 2020). This specimen's time point label, per the study, means: blood 4 weeks post-SBRT, at nephrectomy. The sample's treatment or condition, from its label and the paper: 15 Gy SBRT to primary tumor, nephrectomy 4 weeks later. The library was built by means of the immunoSEQ multiplex PCR assay. The table comes from immuneACCESS by way of TCRdb, which keeps in-frame sequences with V and J called. Part of the clones is missing from these tables; in studies checked, under half for an unresolved V gene and the rest for unknown reasons. The sample table records around 170,000 clones; approximately 90% of these occur just once. The ten largest clones take up around 10% of the sample. The material was blood, obtained from a patient whose treatment included radiotherapy and nephrectomy. The receptors here all came from a woman aged 50 to 60 with renal cell carcinoma.

In regard to this clone: This same CDR3 is encoded by further DNA sequences in the sample. CDR3 sequence (DNA): TGCGCCAGCAGAACGGGGGGGCAAGAGACCCAGTACTTC. Protein: CASRTGGQETQYF. This rearrangement joins TRBV5-1 to TRBJ2-5; 8 nucleotides match TRBD2. The CDR3 contains 13 residues. V lost 5 bases and J lost 2; bases outside the gene matches: 2. The germline V gene encodes CDR1 SGHRS and CDR2 YFSETQ.

This rearrangement joins TRBV2 to TRBJ2-1; 8 bases are a match to TRBD2. The CDR3 runs to 14 residues. After removal of 6 bases from V and 2 bases from J, the junction contained 3 bases not matched to a gene. Germline V gene sequence: CDR1 SNHLY, CDR2 FYNNEI. CDR3 nucleotides: TGTGCCAGCAGGAGCGGGGGAGCCTACAATGAGCAGTTCTTC. Residues: CASRSGGAYNEQFF.

The V and J genes are TRBV7-9 and TRBJ2-2, with a possible D match to TRBD1 (6 bases). The CDR3 loop spans 15 amino acids. CDR1 and CDR2 (germline): SEHNR, FQNEAQ (reference sequence). The V end was cut by 2 bases, the J end by 7 bases, with 14 bases between. CDR3 region: CASSLSGTPVGELFF. The CDR3 DNA sequence: TGTGCCAGCAGCTTATCAGGGACACCTGTCGGGGAGCTGTTTTTT. The complete variable domain, with remaining parts taken from reference TRBV7-9 and TRBJ2-2, reads DTGVSQNPRHKITKRGQNVTFRCDPISEHNRLYWYRQTLGQGPEFLTYFQNEAQLEKSRLLSDRFSAERPKGSFSTLEIQRTEQGDSAMYLCASSLSGTPVGELFFGEGSRLTVL.

J is TRBJ1-2 and V is TRBV7-2; D is unresolved. Trimming pared 6 bases from V and 2 bases from J, leaving 10 bases between. Germline CDR1 and CDR2: SGHTA and FQGNSA. The CDR3 length is 13 residues. CDR3 nucleotide sequence: TGTGCCAGCAGGGCTACAGTAAACTATGGCTACACCTTC. Protein sequence: CASRATVNYGYTF. Looking up the rest from reference TRBV7-2 and TRBJ1-2 gives the full variable domain: GAGVSQSPSNKVTEKGKDVELRCDPISGHTALYWYRQSLGQGLEFLIYFQGNSAPDKSGLPSDRFSAERTGGSVSTLTIQRTQQEDSAVYLCASRATVNYGYTFGSGTRLTVV.

The J gene is TRBJ1-5, the V gene TRBV5-8; D is ambiguous. Trimming removed 2 bases from V and 2 bases from J, with 11 bases in between. Germline-derived CDR1 and CDR2 are SGHTS and YDEGEE. There are 15 residues in the CDR3. CDR3 region: CASSFQSSGNQPQHF. In DNA, the CDR3 is TGTGCCAGCAGCTTCCAGAGTTCGGGCAATCAGCCCCAGCATTTT.

The genes are TRBV13 and TRBJ2-6; 7 bases align to TRBD1. Per germline, CDR1 PRHDT and CDR2 FYEKMQ (reference sequence). V trimming: 5 bases; J trimming: 0 bases; junction bases outside the gene matches: 10. The CDR3 sequence is 18 residues long. The chain's CDR3 is CASSPGTAAHSGANVLTF. CDR3 DNA sequence: TGTGCCAGCAGCCCAGGGACAGCAGCCCACTCTGGGGCCAACGTCCTGACTTTC. Drawing the rest from reference TRBV13 and TRBJ2-6, the complete variable domain is AAGVIQSPRHLIKEKRETATLKCYPIPRHDTVYWYQQGPGQDPQFLISFYEKMQSDKGSIPDRFSAQQFSDYHSELNMSSLELGDSALYFCASSPGTAAHSGANVLTFGAGSRLTVL.

V gene TRBV2 combines with J gene TRBJ2-7; no definite D call. CDR1 and CDR2 (germline): SNHLY, FYNNEI. The length of the CDR3 is 13 residues. Trimming cost V 4 bases and J 0 bases, with 7 bases left between them. The chain's CDR3 is CASSVGSSYEQYF. In DNA, the CDR3 is TGTGCCAGCAGTGTGGGCAGCTCCTACGAGCAGTACTTC.

This clone was observed once. V gene TRBV7-9 combines with J gene TRBJ2-3, with D possibly matching TRBD2 (6 bases). V was shortened by 7 bases and J by 6 bases, with 17 bases between the two germline ends. This CDR3 region has 14 residues. Germline CDR1 SEHNR, CDR2 FQNEAQ (reference sequence). This CDR3 reads CASIEPASVDTQYF. The CDR3 bases are TGTGCCAGCATCGAACCAGCTAGCGTCGATACGCAGTATTTT.

V gene TRBV2 combines with J gene TRBJ1-1; D is uncertain. Trimming removed 3 bases at V and 4 bases at J, with 9 bases between. CDR1 is SNHLY and CDR2 is FYNNEI in the germline V gene. The CDR3 totals 13 residues. Here the CDR3 reads CASSEETLTEAFF. CDR3 in DNA: TGTGCCAGCAGTGAGGAGACACTCACTGAAGCTTTCTTT.

This clone was recorded a few times. This chain joins TRBV14 and TRBJ1-1; unclear D gene. The ends were cut back, 0 bases at V and 4 bases at J, with 12 bases in the middle. The CDR3 sequence is 15 residues long. Germline V gene sequence: CDR1 SGHDN, CDR2 FVKESK. CDR3 loop: CASSQERGVFTEAFF. CDR3 bases: TGTGCCAGCAGCCAAGAACGCGGAGTGTTCACTGAAGCTTTCTTT.

On this clone itself: This same CDR3 is encoded by further DNA sequences in the sample. The chain couples TRBV18 to TRBJ1-2; a weak D match, TRBD1 (5 bases). V gave up 3 bases and J gave up 3 bases, with 8 bases separating them. This CDR3 contains 13 residues. Germline assignment: CDR1 KGHSH and CDR2 LQKENI. CDR3 nucleotide sequence: TGTGCCAGCTCACCCTCGGGGGACTATGGCTACACCTTC. As protein: CASSPSGDYGYTF.

The chain has TRBV2 and TRBJ2-3, with D maybe TRBD1 (5 bases). The germline V gene encodes CDR1 SNHLY and CDR2 FYNNEI. The CDR3 consists of 14 residues. V gave up 8 bases and J gave up 2 bases, with 14 bases separating them. DNA for the CDR3: TGTGCCAGCCGCCTGGACACAGACACAGATACGCAGTATTTT. This gives the protein CASRLDTDTDTQYF.

This sequence joins TRBV19 and TRBJ1-1, with D hard to call. The CDR3 covers 13 residues. CDR1 is LNHDA, CDR2 SQIVND, per germline (reference sequence). Trimming removed 5 bases at V and 1 base at J, with 8 bases between. CDR3 DNA sequence: TGTGCCAGTAGTCGAATGCGGAACACTGAAGCTTTCTTT. Its translation is CASSRMRNTEAFF.

The chain uses TRBV5-8 and TRBJ1-2; 8 bases match TRBD1. V lost 1 base and J lost 7; bases outside the gene matches: 12. CDR1 and CDR2 from the germline V gene are SGHTS and YDEGEE. CDR3 size: 16 residues. The CDR3 DNA reads as TGTGCCAGCAGCTTGTGGACAGGGAACTTTGTGGGTGGCTACACCTTC. Its protein product is CASSLWTGNFVGGYTF.

The J gene is TRBJ2-3, the V gene TRBV4-3, with 9 bases aligning to TRBD2. Germline V CDR1 and CDR2: LGHNA, YSLEER. The CDR3 consists of 16 residues. The junction had 7 bases not matched to a gene; V was cut back by 4 bases and J by 2 bases. CDR3 sequence (DNA): TGCGCCAGCAGCCGAGGACTAGCGCGAAACACAGATACGCAGTATTTT. It is translated as CASSRGLARNTDTQYF.

V and J are TRBV9 and TRBJ2-3, with 11 nucleotides matching TRBD1. The ends lost 4 bases at V and 4 bases at J; junction bases unmatched: 8. Germline loops: CDR1 SGDLS, CDR2 YYNGEE. The CDR3 contains 16 residues. The CDR3 region is CASSPRTGGVSDTQYF. The CDR3 DNA reads TGTGCCAGCAGCCCTCGGACAGGGGGCGTATCAGATACGCAGTATTTT.

CDR3 protein: CASSEGFGNQPQHF. The CDR3 coding sequence is TGTGCCAGCAGTGAAGGATTCGGCAATCAGCCCCAGCATTTT. The chain has TRBV6-1 and TRBJ1-5; D is undetermined. CDR1 MNHNS and CDR2 SASEGT come from the germline V gene. Trimming cost V 1 base and J 2 bases, with 6 bases left between them. The CDR3 has 14 amino acids.

The genes are TRBV6-1 and TRBJ2-7; D not resolved. The CDR3 covers 13 residues. Germline CDR1 and CDR2: MNHNS and SASEGT. V lost 1 base and J 4 bases, leaving 8 bases between the germline ends. CDR3 region: CASSEGSQYEQYF. CDR3 in DNA: TGTGCCAGCAGTGAAGGGAGTCAGTACGAGCAGTACTTC.

The chain carries TRBV6-6 and TRBJ2-3; 7 bases match TRBD1. J was trimmed by 1 base and V by 6 bases; bases with no gene match: 7. Germline V gene lookup returns CDR1 MNHNY and CDR2 SVGAGI (reference sequence). CDR3 length: 15 residues. In DNA, the CDR3 is TGTGCCAGCAGCCAGGGGGTAAGGGGCACAGATACGCAGTATTTT. Its translation is CASSQGVRGTDTQYF.

The chain links TRBV5-6 to TRBJ2-1; no clear D gene. The V gene's germline CDR1 is SGHDT and CDR2 YYEEEE. This CDR3 region has 13 residues. V was cut by 4 bases and J by 0 bases, with 5 bases left in between. CDR3 bases: TGTGCCAGCAGCCCCTTCTCCTACAATGAGCAGTTCTTC. Translated, it gives CASSPFSYNEQFF.

Only one count was recorded for this clone. V is TRBV7-9 and J is TRBJ2-2; no reliable D call. V lost 4 bases, J lost 0 bases, and 6 bases lay in between. The CDR3 has 14 residues. The germline V gene has CDR1 SEHNR and CDR2 FQNEAQ (reference sequence). This chain's CDR3 is CASSSSPNTGELFF. CDR3 DNA sequence: TGTGCCAGCAGCTCCTCACCGAACACCGGGGAGCTGTTTTTT.

V gene TRBV19 combines with J gene TRBJ1-2; 8 bases fit TRBD1. The CDR3 sequence is 17 residues long. The junction had 14 bases not matched to a gene; V was cut back by 5 bases and J by 3 bases. CDR1 is LNHDA, CDR2 SQIVND, per germline (reference sequence). CDR3 protein: CASSPGQGRIGDYGYTF. DNA for the CDR3: TGTGCCAGTAGTCCCGGACAGGGTAGGATTGGAGACTATGGCTACACCTTC.

This clone was observed a few times. The chain joins TRBV30 to TRBJ2-5, with a tentative D call TRBD2 (6 bases). This CDR3 region has 14 residues. From germline, CDR1 is GTSNPN and CDR2 SVGIG (reference sequence). V shed 0 bases and J shed 2 bases, with 10 bases lying between them. This CDR3 is CAWSVHRGQETQYF. The CDR3 bases are TGTGCCTGGAGTGTACATCGGGGGCAAGAGACCCAGTACTTC.

CDR3: CASGLLAGGPHEQFF. The DNA of the CDR3 is TGTGCCAGTGGGTTACTAGCGGGGGGGCCTCATGAGCAGTTCTTC. The chain combines TRBV9 with TRBJ2-1; 13 positions agree with TRBD2. Germline-derived CDR1 and CDR2 are SGDLS and YYNGEE. V shed 8 bases and J 8 bases; nucleotides not matched to a gene: 10. There are 15 residues in the CDR3.

This clone was detected only once. This chain links TRBV5-6 with TRBJ1-2, with D possibly matching TRBD1 (5 bases). In germline, CDR1 is SGHDT, CDR2 YYEEEE. Trimming removed 0 bases from V and 2 bases from J, with 8 bases in between. The CDR3 loop spans 14 amino acids. Here the CDR3 DNA reads TGTGCCAGCAGCTTGGGGGGACGGAACTATGGCTACACCTTC. This gives the protein CASSLGGRNYGYTF.

This clone was picked up a small number of times. J is TRBJ2-7 and V is TRBV4-2; tentative D call: TRBD2 (5 bases). CDR1 is LGHNA and CDR2 is YNFKEQ in the germline V gene. V was cut by 1 base and J by 2 bases, with 12 bases left in between. This CDR3 is built from 15 residues. CDR3 loop: CASSQAVAPAYEQYF. CDR3 DNA sequence: TGTGCCAGCAGCCAAGCGGTAGCGCCTGCCTACGAGCAGTACTTC.

V usage is TRBV9 and J usage is TRBJ2-5; the match to TRBD2 covers 9 bases. Germline V gene lookup returns CDR1 SGDLS and CDR2 YYNGEE. V was pared by 2 bases and J by 5 bases, with 10 bases of the junction left unmatched. The CDR3 contains 16 residues. The CDR3 DNA reads TGTGCCAGCAGCGTCTTAGCGGGGGACGTAGGGGAGACCCAGTACTTC. It is translated as CASSVLAGDVGETQYF.